This TCR beta chain was identified during a study of T-cell memory formation after mild COVID-19 (dated by TCRdb to 2020 to 2022). For the study in its entirety: Most TCR sequence clusters were specific to one of the two donors. T-cell clones expanding and contracting after mild COVID-19 in a couple of donors were tracked by longitudinal TCRalpha and TCRbeta repertoire sequencing. The cohort was made up of two young adult volunteers, one female and one male, who were previously healthy. Overall study results and their limits: Clones contracting from day 15 to 85 had balanced CD4/CD8 phenotypes, while a second wave expanding from day 15 to 37 was biased towards CD4+. Whether the second-wave clones peaking on day 37 were SARS-CoV-2 specific was not confirmed. Some responding clones were detected in pre-infection memory, suggesting pre-existing cross-reactive memory T cells joined the SARS-CoV-2 response. Contracting CD4+ clones appeared mostly in the CM and EM memory subsets, whereas CD8+ clones were enriched in EMRA. Only two mild cases were covered in the study, and larger cohorts including severe cases with pre-infection samples were considered necessary.

This clonotype turned up a few times. It lacks a known antigen. Per-base qualities were not stored, and no clone one base away is much larger. PBMCs were isolated by Ficoll-Paque density gradient centrifugation. The instrument was an Illumina NovaSeq 6000. cDNA libraries for TCRalpha and TCRbeta were prepared by 5'RACE using constant-segment primers, with sample barcodes and unique molecular identifiers added. Trizol reagent was used to extract RNA from every sample. Libraries were amplified in two PCR steps, with a second sample barcode and Illumina TruSeq adapters added in the second step. The libraries were sequenced on an Illumina NovaSeq using 2 x 150 bp paired-end reads. The authors' pipeline ran thus. The reads were demultiplexed and collapsed into UMI-guided consensus sequences using migec v1.2.7. Using mixcr v2.1.11, UMI consensuses were aligned to TRA and TRB V and J templates and then assembled into clonotypes. A clonotype was counted as expanded or contracted only when both edgeR and NoisET called the clonotype significant, with the noise models trained on biological replicates. For edgeR calls, the cutoffs were a false discovery rate-adjusted p below 0.01 and a log2 fold-change threshold of 1. As an exploratory analysis of dynamics, max-normalized trajectories of the 1000 most abundant clonotypes were examined by PCA with hierarchical clustering. Separately sequenced CD4+ and CD8+ repertoires were used to assign a CD4 or CD8 phenotype to each responding clone. In-frame beta chains were kept once TCRdb had trimmed the public reads at Q25 with fastp and called clones with MiXCR. Here each entry gathers all rows of one CDR3 protein and keeps the most common genes and DNA. The V and J calls reflect TCRdb's pipeline rather than the authors' work. In this sample the table shows some 250,000 distinct CDR3 sequences, 8% to 10% of which occur a single time. 22% of the sample is taken by the ten largest.

CDR1 and CDR2, per the germline V gene (reference sequence), are LNHDA and SQIVND. Clipping removes 0 bases from V and 7 bases from J, with 4 as the unmatched junction base count. Inclusive of the bounding cysteine and phenylalanine, the CDR3 is 15 residues long. Only the CDR3 part of the read is kept: 45 bases, read in frame from the first base. Sample: PBMCs or a T cell subset sorted from them (not recorded which). This chain is built from TRBV19 and TRBJ1-5; 9 nucleotides in the junction match TRBD1. This sequence originates from a man younger than 35 who had mild COVID-19 (a few samples of this study predate the infection). The sample titles of this study are shuffled in the database, so cell type and time point are left out; the donor was told from shared clones. The CDR3 protein: CASSIESGQGQPQHF. The DNA sequence follows: TGTGCCAGTAGTATAGAATCGGGACAGGGCCAGCCCCAGCATTTT.